A single sample is the source of the 11 T cell receptor beta chains below, sequenced in a study of cytomegalovirus exposure and HLA in healthy donors. Sequenced by immunoSEQ multiplex PCR; TCRdb stores in-frame clones only, minus some. The table lists about 400,000 clones, about nine tenths of them singletons. The sequencing sample was made of PBMCs. These receptor sequences come from a woman between 18 and 29 years old in good health and CMV-seronegative.

This clone was detected only a few times. The chain is built from TRBV29-1 and TRBJ1-2; maybe TRBD1 (5 bases). Germline loops: CDR1 SQVTM, CDR2 ANQGSEA. The V gene lost 6 bases and the J gene lost 8 bases, with 19 bases spanning the gap. The CDR3 spans 13 residues. The CDR3 sequence: CSVPRGRPRGYTF. CDR3 bases: TGCAGCGTCCCAAGGGGCAGGCCGCGAGGCTACACCTTC. Full variable domain (rest looked up from reference TRBV29-1 and TRBJ1-2): SAVISQKPSRDICQRGTSLTIQCQVDSQVTMMFWYRQQPGQSLTLIATANQGSEATYESGFVIDKFPISRPNLTFSTLTVSNMSPEDSSIYLCSVPRGRPRGYTFGSGTRLTVV.

The rearrangement links TRBV6-5 to TRBJ1-2; D uncertain. The V gene's germline CDR1 is MNHEY and CDR2 SVGAGI. V was trimmed by 4 bases and J by 4 bases, leaving 16 bases between them. The CDR3 has 15 amino acids. The CDR3 bases are TGTGCCAGCAGTTCCTACGACGTCGGACTCTATGGCTACACCTTC. It encodes CASSSYDVGLYGYTF.

This clone appeared once. This chain connects TRBV5-6 to TRBJ2-2; a weak D match, TRBD2 (5 bases). The V gene's germline CDR1 is SGHDT and CDR2 YYEEEE. Trimming took 0 bases from V and 1 from J, leaving 10 bases between them. The CDR3 loop spans 16 amino acids. Here the CDR3 reads CASSLERRQNTGELFF. The CDR3 DNA sequence: TGTGCCAGCAGCTTGGAGCGGCGACAGAACACCGGGGAGCTGTTTTTT.

The chain has TRBV29-1 and TRBJ2-7; D not certain. Looked up from germline, CDR1 is SQVTM and CDR2 is ANQGSEA. The CDR3 covers 11 residues. Between the trimmed V and J ends, which lost 4 bases and 4 bases, there was a span of 8 bases. The CDR3 sequence: CSVATVYEQYF. CDR3 DNA sequence: TGCAGCGTTGCTACAGTATACGAGCAGTACTTC.

The rearrangement links TRBV15 to TRBJ1-6, with 7 bases that match TRBD1. This CDR3 has 13 amino acids. The V gene's germline CDR1 is LNHNV and CDR2 YYDKDF (reference sequence). V was pared by 2 bases and J by 8 bases, with 0 bases of the junction left unmatched. CDR3 bases: TGTGCCACCAGCAGACAGGGGGATTCACCCCTCCACTTT. As protein: CATSRQGDSPLHF.

The chain carries TRBV11-2 and TRBJ2-7; TRBD1 agrees at 8 bases. Unmatched junction bases numbered 3, after V lost 3 bases and J lost 2 bases. The CDR3 runs 14 residues. In germline, CDR1 is SGHAT, CDR2 FQNNGV. The chain's CDR3 is CASSFGTGPYEQYF. The CDR3 bases are TGTGCCAGCAGCTTCGGGACAGGCCCCTACGAGCAGTACTTC.

J is TRBJ1-2 and V is TRBV5-4; TRBD1 matches at 9 bases. CDR1 SGHNT and CDR2 YYREEE come from the germline V gene (reference sequence). The junction had 2 bases not matched to a gene; V was cut back by 5 bases and J by 6 bases. CDR3 length equals 12 residues. The CDR3 DNA sequence: TGTGCCAGCAGAGGGACAGGGAATGGCTACACCTTC. Encoded protein: CASRGTGNGYTF. The whole variable domain, remainder taken from reference TRBV5-4 and TRBJ1-2, is ETGVTQSPTHLIKTRGQQVTLRCSSQSGHNTVSWYQQALGQGPQFIFQYYREEENGRGNFPPRFSGLQFPNYSSELNVNALELDDSALYLCASRGTGNGYTFGSGTRLTVV.

The chain links TRBV5-4 to TRBJ1-3, with D maybe TRBD1 (5 bases). Germline assignment: CDR1 SGHNT and CDR2 YYREEE (reference sequence). Trimming cost V 4 bases and J 0 bases, with 17 bases left between them. CDR3 length: 17 residues. CDR3 bases: TGTGCCAGCAGCCCAACTGCACAGGATTACTCTGGAAACACCATATATTTT. Translated, it gives CASSPTAQDYSGNTIYF.

This clone was seen only a few times. The chain carries TRBV6-1 and TRBJ1-1, with D perhaps matching TRBD1 (5 bases). There are 13 residues in the CDR3. CDR1 MNHNS and CDR2 SASEGT come from the germline V gene. Trimming took off 7 bases at V and 2 bases at J, with 11 bases between the two ends. The CDR3 loop is CASISGQNTEAFF. The CDR3 DNA is TGTGCCAGCATATCAGGGCAAAACACTGAAGCTTTCTTT.

This sequence joins TRBV5-1 and TRBJ1-1; TRBD1 might be the D (6 bases). CDR1 and CDR2 (germline): SGHRS, YFSETQ. The CDR3 has 15 residues. V lost 0 bases to trimming and J lost 4 bases, with 13 bases between them. The CDR3 DNA reads as TGCGCCAGCAGCTTGGGGGTAGGGGGAATCACTGAAGCTTTCTTT. Amino acid sequence: CASSLGVGGITEAFF.

This chain connects TRBV5-1 to TRBJ2-6; TRBD1 matches 11 bases. V gave up 0 bases and J gave up 0 bases; unmatched junction bases: 2. Germline CDR1 is SGHRS and CDR2 is YFSETQ. This CDR3 is 18 amino acids long. As DNA, the CDR3 is TGCGCCAGCAGCTTGGTAGGGACAGGGGGCTCTGGGGCCAACGTCCTGACTTTC. Protein: CASSLVGTGGSGANVLTF. Based on the CDR3 plus reference TRBV5-1 and TRBJ2-6, the full variable domain is KAGVTQTPRYLIKTRGQQVTLSCSPISGHRSVSWYQQTPGQGLQFLFEYFSETQRNKGNFPGRFSGRQFSNSRSEMNVSTLELGDSALYLCASSLVGTGGSGANVLTFGAGSRLTVL.